A selection of T cell receptor beta chains follows, all from one sample in a study of blood T cell repertoires in COVID-19. Data came from immunoSEQ multiplex PCR; TCRdb stores just in-frame clones and leaves some out. Of approximately 350,000 clones in the sample, around 83% are singletons; the top ten hold 2.5% to 3.5%. The material sequenced was peripheral blood. These receptor sequences come from a young man with active or convalescent COVID-19. Both conserved end residues are part of each CDR3. The D gene is left open where the match is weak. The listing skips clone size in some rows; elsewhere it reads once, few, many or a size class.

j_call d_call clone_size v_call cdr3_aa cdr3_nt
TRBJ2-7 TRBD2 . TRBV4-2 CASSQSGASSGTSYEQYF TGTGCCAGCAGCCAATCGGGCGCATCTAGCGGGACTTCCTACGAGCAGTACTTC
TRBJ2-2 . few TRBV7-2 CASSFYRASGELFF TGTGCCAGCAGCTTCTACAGGGCTTCCGGGGAGCTGTTTTTT
TRBJ1-6 TRBD1 . TRBV27 CASSFYRGRRNSPLHF TGTGCCAGCAGTTTTTACAGGGGGCGCAGGAATTCACCCCTCCACTTT
TRBJ1-1 . . TRBV7-9 CAAPPRVGDTEAFF TGTGCCGCACCACCCCGGGTAGGGGACACTGAAGCTTTCTTT
TRBJ1-1 TRBD1 . TRBV7-9 CASRDRDTEAFF TGTGCCAGCAGGGACAGGGACACTGAAGCTTTCTTT
TRBJ2-5 TRBD1 . TRBV2 CASSPGQGETQYF TGTGCCAGCAGCCCCGGACAGGGAGAGACCCAGTACTTC
TRBJ2-2 . . TRBV3-1/TRBV3-2 CASSLRGFWNTGELFF TGTGCCAGCAGCCTCAGGGGATTTTGGAACACCGGGGAGCTGTTTTTT
TRBJ2-7 . . TRBV7-2 CASSLVNEQYF TGTGCCAGCAGCTTAGTTAACGAGCAGTACTTC
TRBJ2-1 TRBD2 . TRBV4-1 CASRQILAGVGNEQFF TGCGCCAGCAGACAAATTCTAGCGGGAGTGGGTAATGAGCAGTTCTTC
TRBJ2-3 TRBD2 . TRBV10-3 CAISASGGGTDTQYF TGTGCCATCAGTGCTAGCGGGGGGGGCACAGATACGCAGTATTTT
TRBJ1-2 . few TRBV9 CASSARLRGYTF TGTGCCAGCAGCGCCCGATTGAGGGGCTACACCTTC
TRBJ1-2 . few TRBV18 CASSPQGEGTGYTF TGTGCCAGCTCACCACAAGGGGAGGGAACTGGCTACACCTTC
TRBJ2-2 TRBD1 . TRBV7-9 CASSYRRDRGDTGELFF TGTGCCAGCAGCTACCGCCGGGACAGGGGAGACACCGGGGAGCTGTTTTTT
TRBJ2-2 . . TRBV10-3 CAISEFTGTGELFF TGTGCCATCAGTGAGTTTACAGGCACCGGGGAGCTGTTTTTT
TRBJ2-3 TRBD2 . TRBV7-3 CASSSGLAGGADTQYF TGTGCCAGCAGCTCGGGACTAGCGGGGGGTGCAGATACGCAGTATTTT
TRBJ1-6 . . TRBV7-2 CASSVTGLSDSPLHF TGTGCCAGCAGCGTAACGGGGTTGTCGGATTCACCCCTCCACTTT
TRBJ2-5 . . TRBV5-8 CAGTPGGAQETQYF TGTGCCGGGACTCCTGGGGGGGCCCAAGAGACCCAGTACTTC
TRBJ2-7 . . TRBV27 CASSLTGPPYWEQYF TGTGCCAGCAGTCTGACAGGTCCTCCTTATTGGGAGCAGTACTTC
TRBJ2-7 . . TRBV5-5 CASSLDPGEDYEQYF TGTGCCAGCAGCTTGGATCCGGGAGAAGATTACGAGCAGTACTTC
TRBJ1-6 . . TRBV4-1 CASSHTISASTSSYNSPLHF TGCGCCAGCAGCCACACCATCAGCGCGTCTACGAGCTCCTATAATTCACCCCTCCACTTT
TRBJ2-1 . . TRBV19 CASSIDVVNEQFF TGTGCCAGTAGTATAGATGTCGTCAATGAGCAGTTCTTC
TRBJ1-2 . . TRBV18 CASSPGRASGYTF TGTGCCAGCTCCCCCGGTCGCGCGTCGGGCTACACCTTC
TRBJ1-6 . . TRBV5-4 CASSRNYYSYNSPLHF TGTGCCAGCAGTCGAAACTACTACTCCTATAATTCACCCCTCCACTTT
TRBJ1-4 . . TRBV27 CASRDTVNEKLFF TGTGCCAGCAGGGACACCGTAAATGAAAAACTGTTTTTT
TRBJ2-1 . once TRBV2 CASLGASSSYNEQFF TGTGCCAGCCTGGGGGCCAGTAGTTCCTACAATGAGCAGTTCTTC
TRBJ1-1 . . TRBV7-2 CASSSMGRQNTEAFF TGTGCCAGCAGCTCCATGGGCAGGCAGAACACTGAAGCTTTCTTT
TRBJ1-5 . . TRBV19 CASSMRGEGQPQHF TGTGCCAGTAGTATGAGGGGGGAGGGTCAGCCCCAGCATTTT
TRBJ1-1 TRBD1 . TRBV9 CASSDYRGGGTEAFF TGTGCCAGCAGCGATTACAGGGGCGGGGGGACTGAAGCTTTCTTT
TRBJ2-6 . . TRBV6-5 CASSYGSSGANVLTF TGTGCCAGCAGTTACGGGAGCTCTGGGGCCAACGTCCTGACTTTC
TRBJ2-2 TRBD1 . TRBV19 CASSWGQGTTGELFF TGTGCCAGTAGTTGGGGACAGGGAACCACCGGGGAGCTGTTTTTT
TRBJ1-5 TRBD1 . TRBV4-1 CASSQPGGSRAQPQHF TGCGCCAGCAGCCAACCAGGGGGATCCCGTGCTCAGCCCCAGCATTTT
TRBJ2-7 . . TRBV6-4 CASSEGQGAVEQYF TGTGCCAGCAGTGAAGGGCAGGGCGCAGTGGAGCAGTACTTC
TRBJ1-1 . . TRBV5-1 CASSYSGGNTEAFF TGCGCCAGCAGCTACTCTGGCGGGAACACTGAAGCTTTCTTT
TRBJ1-4 . . TRBV6-5 CASSRELNEKLFF TGTGCCAGCAGCCGGGAACTCAATGAAAAACTGTTTTTT
TRBJ2-3 TRBD2 . TRBV4-1 CASSQGGGTSRADTQYF TGCGCCAGCAGCCAAGGGGGAGGGACTAGCCGGGCAGATACGCAGTATTTT
TRBJ2-5 TRBD1 . TRBV18 CASSPIPATGAGETQYF TGTGCCAGCTCACCTATCCCGGCGACAGGGGCTGGAGAGACCCAGTACTTC
TRBJ1-2 TRBD1 few TRBV28 CASSQQGVDNYGYTF TGTGCCAGCAGCCAACAGGGGGTGGATAACTATGGCTACACCTTC
TRBJ2-2 . . TRBV5-4 CASSLDRVNTGELFF TGTGCCAGCAGCTTGGACAGGGTTAACACCGGGGAGCTGTTTTTT
TRBJ2-2 . . TRBV7-3 CASSPNGQRTGELFF TGTGCCAGCAGCCCTAACGGACAGCGCACCGGGGAGCTGTTTTTT
TRBJ2-7 TRBD1 . TRBV5-1 CASRFRGGQGHYEQYF TGCGCCAGCCGATTCCGAGGGGGACAGGGGCACTACGAGCAGTACTTC
TRBJ1-4 TRBD1 . TRBV11-2 CASSFGTGGEKLFF TGTGCCAGCAGCTTTGGGACAGGGGGTGAAAAACTGTTTTTT
TRBJ2-1 TRBD2 . TRBV27 CASRPTLAGAPSKQFF TGTGCCAGCAGACCCACCCTAGCGGGGGCCCCCAGCAAGCAGTTCTTC
TRBJ1-4 . . TRBV2 CASSPPREWTNEKLFF TGTGCCAGCAGTCCCCCGAGGGAGTGGACTAATGAAAAACTGTTTTTT
TRBJ2-5 TRBD2 . TRBV19 CASSSAERGVETQYF TGTGCCAGTAGTTCCGCCGAGCGGGGGGTGGAGACCCAGTACTTC
TRBJ2-3 . . TRBV9 CASSVGGDTQYF TGTGCCAGCAGCGTAGGAGGAGATACGCAGTATTTT
TRBJ2-7 . . TRBV5-1 CASSFLASTYEQYF TGCGCCAGCAGCTTCTTGGCTTCCACCTACGAGCAGTACTTC
TRBJ2-3 . . TRBV18 CASSPPKLVGSRRDTQYF TGTGCCAGCTCACCGCCCAAATTGGTCGGGAGTAGGAGAGATACGCAGTATTTT
TRBJ1-2 . . TRBV6-5 CASSYSGGGDTF TGTGCCAGCAGTTACTCGGGGGGGGGCGACACCTTC
TRBJ2-1 TRBD1 . TRBV9 CASSRGTATYNEQFF TGTGCCAGCAGCAGGGGGACAGCGACCTACAATGAGCAGTTCTTC
TRBJ1-2 TRBD1 . TRBV5-1 CASSLGQGSYGYTF TGCGCCAGCAGCTTGGGACAGGGGAGCTATGGCTACACCTTC
TRBJ2-4 TRBD1 . TRBV4-1 CASSQERQGIPKNIQYF TGCGCCAGCAGCCAAGAGAGACAGGGGATTCCGAAAAACATTCAGTACTTC
TRBJ2-4 TRBD2 once TRBV7-2 CASSPLPAGGYVRYF TGTGCCAGCAGCCCCCTCCCAGCGGGAGGATATGTGCGGTACTTC
TRBJ2-7 TRBD1 . TRBV12-5 CASGRQGSTYEQYF TGTGCTAGTGGTCGACAGGGCTCTACCTACGAGCAGTACTTC
TRBJ2-1 TRBD2 once TRBV10-3 CAIRTGIGTSGDNEQFF TGTGCCATCCGCACCGGGATCGGGACTAGCGGGGACAATGAGCAGTTCTTC